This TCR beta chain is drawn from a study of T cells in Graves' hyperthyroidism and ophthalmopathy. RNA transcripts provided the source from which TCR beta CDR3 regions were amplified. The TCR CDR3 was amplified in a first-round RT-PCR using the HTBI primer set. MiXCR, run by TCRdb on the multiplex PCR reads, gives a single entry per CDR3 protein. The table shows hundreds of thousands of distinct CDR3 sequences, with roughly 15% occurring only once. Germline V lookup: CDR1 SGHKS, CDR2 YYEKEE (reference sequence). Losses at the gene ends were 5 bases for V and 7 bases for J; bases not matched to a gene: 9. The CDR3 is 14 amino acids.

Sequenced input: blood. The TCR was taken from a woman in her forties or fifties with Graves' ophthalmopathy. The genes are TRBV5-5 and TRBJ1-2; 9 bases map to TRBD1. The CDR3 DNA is TGTGCCAGCAGTATAGGACAGGGGATAAGTGGCTACACCTTC. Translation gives CASSIGQGISGYTF.